Each of the 23 T cell receptor beta chains below was sequenced from the same sample in a study of blood T cells in healthy people across ages. A second roughly 6 to 11 cycle PCR used barcoded and J-beta primers. TCRdb used MiXCR to reprocess the 5' RACE reads, holding one entry per CDR3 protein. Here the sample spans roughly 700,000 distinct CDR3 sequences, around 48% being singletons. The sequenced sample was blood. All receptors derive from a woman aged 55-70 years in good health.

The chain carries TRBV20-1 and TRBJ2-3, with D perhaps assigned TRBD1 or TRBD2 (6 bases each). This CDR3 region has 15 residues. Germline V CDR1 and CDR2: DFQATT, SNEGSKA (reference sequence). Trimming left V 5 bases short and J 4 bases short, with 19 bases between. CDR3 DNA: TGCAGTGCTGAAGGGGGGCGGGACGCGCCAGATACGCAGTATTTT. Translated: CSAEGGRDAPDTQYF.

This clonotype was detected only a few times. The genes are TRBV6-6 and TRBJ2-1; D may correspond to TRBD1 or TRBD2 (5 bases each). The CDR3 covers 15 residues. Germline-derived CDR1 and CDR2 are MNHNY and SVGAGI (reference sequence). Deletions cut 5 bases from V and 7 bases from J, with 18 bases between. This CDR3 reads CASSTTGTPRNEQFF. Here the CDR3 DNA reads TGTGCCAGCAGTACGACCGGGACCCCTAGAAATGAGCAGTTCTTC.

This rearrangement joins TRBV4-2 to TRBJ2-1; 7 nucleotides align to TRBD2. There are 15 residues in the CDR3. V was pared by 4 bases and J by 4 bases, with 7 bases of the junction left unmatched. Germline-derived CDR1 and CDR2 are LGHNA and YNFKEQ. As DNA, the CDR3 is TGTGCCAGCAGCCGAAGGCTAGCGGTTTACAATGAGCAGTTCTTC. Translated, it gives CASSRRLAVYNEQFF.

The V gene is TRBV15, the J gene TRBJ2-1, with TRBD2 identical over 11 bases. V dropped 7 bases and J dropped 9; count of bases not matched to a gene: 5. The germline gives CDR1 LNHNV, CDR2 YYDKDF (reference sequence). This CDR3 has 13 amino acids. CDR3 coding DNA: TGTGCCACCACACCACTAGCGGGAGTTGAGCAGTTCTTC. As protein: CATTPLAGVEQFF.

This clonotype was detected only once. V usage is TRBV20-1 and J usage is TRBJ1-2; D not certain. The CDR3 is 13 residues long. V was pared by 2 bases and J by 4 bases, with 11 bases between. Per germline, CDR1 DFQATT and CDR2 SNEGSKA (reference sequence). In nucleotides, the CDR3 is TGCAGTGCTAGAAAAGACGGGTCCTATGGCTACACCTTC. This translates into CSARKDGSYGYTF.

The chain carries TRBV3-1 and TRBJ2-5, with D maybe TRBD2 (5 bases). In germline, CDR1 is LGHDT, CDR2 YNNKEL (reference sequence). V was pared by 4 bases and J by 5 bases, with 11 bases between. The CDR3 totals 13 residues. The CDR3 region is CASSRPGGETQYF. The CDR3 DNA follows: TGTGCCAGCAGCCGACCGGGCGGGGAGACCCAGTACTTC.

This chain joins TRBV27 and TRBJ2-2, with no clear D. Germline V CDR1 and CDR2: MNHEY, SMNVEV (reference sequence). The CDR3 has 14 residues. The ends were cut back, 2 bases at V and 7 bases at J, with 11 bases in the middle. In nucleotides, the CDR3 is TGTGCCAGCAGTTTAGCAATGTCGGACGGGGAGCTGTTTTTT. Its protein product is CASSLAMSDGELFF.

As concerns this clonotype: Germline is not matched at one junction end, which may reflect a read error. The chain couples TRBV4-3 to TRBJ2-5, with D possibly called TRBD1 or TRBD2 (6 bases each). The CDR3 extends over 17 amino acids. Per the germline V gene, CDR1 is LGHNA and CDR2 is YSLEER. CDR3 loop: CASNQFGGQRGEETQYF. CDR3 bases: TGCGCCAGCAACCAATTCGGGGGCCAACGGGGAGAAGAGACCCAGTACTTC.

The V gene is TRBV7-2, the J gene TRBJ2-5, with TRBD2 as a possible D gene (5 bases). Germline V CDR1 and CDR2: SGHTA, FQGNSA. This CDR3 is built from 13 residues. V lost 5 bases to trimming and J lost 4 bases, with 11 bases between them. The CDR3 sequence is CASSASPRETQYF. CDR3 coding DNA: TGTGCCAGCAGCGCTAGCCCCAGAGAGACCCAGTACTTC.

The chain combines TRBV20-1 with TRBJ2-1; 8 bases are shared with TRBD2. V was pared by 6 bases and J by 6 bases, with 13 bases of the junction left unmatched. CDR1 and CDR2 from the germline V gene are DFQATT and SNEGSKA (reference sequence). The CDR3 is 15 residues long. As DNA, the CDR3 is TGCAGTGCCACCACCGGGACTAGACGGTCCAATGAGCAGTTCTTC. This translates into CSATTGTRRSNEQFF.

The chain carries TRBV6-5 and TRBJ2-7; no clear D. The CDR3 spans 15 residues. Trimming pared 1 base from V and 2 bases from J, leaving 12 bases between. CDR1 and CDR2 (germline): MNHEY, SVGAGI. The CDR3 DNA reads as TGTGCCAGCAGTTACTTTGGGGTCGGCACCTACGAGCAGTACTTC. Translating gives CASSYFGVGTYEQYF.

The chain has TRBV7-2 and TRBJ1-2; 7 bases align to TRBD1. Germline values: CDR1 SGHTA, CDR2 FQGNSA. CDR3 length: 14 residues. Trimming at V came to 8 bases and at J to 1 base, leaving 7 bases not matched to a gene. The chain's CDR3 is CASVRDRNNYGYTF. In DNA, the CDR3 is TGTGCCAGCGTTAGGGACAGAAATAACTATGGCTACACCTTC.

This CDR3 reads CASSYWAGGDYGYTF. The CDR3 nucleotides are TGTGCCAGCAGTTATTGGGCAGGGGGGGACTATGGCTACACCTTC. The chain couples TRBV6-5 to TRBJ1-2, with 7 bases aligning to TRBD1. CDR3 size: 15 residues. Per the germline V gene, CDR1 is MNHEY and CDR2 is SVGAGI. The V gene end was trimmed by 3 bases and the J gene end by 3 bases; junction bases not matched to a gene: 7.

The chain joins TRBV20-1 to TRBJ2-7, with D unclear. The V end lost 3 bases, the J end lost 3 bases, and 9 bases lay between the germline ends. The CDR3 spans 12 residues. Germline V gene lookup returns CDR1 DFQATT and CDR2 SNEGSKA (reference sequence). DNA for the CDR3: TGCAGTGCTAGTCGTGACGACTACGAGCAGTACTTC. It yields the protein CSASRDDYEQYF.

This clonotype was detected only a few times. This chain links TRBV4-3 with TRBJ2-3; D might be TRBD2 (5 bases). The CDR3 covers 16 residues. V gave up 0 bases and J gave up 4 bases, with 14 bases separating them. Per the germline V gene, CDR1 is LGHNA and CDR2 is YSLEER. The DNA for the CDR3 is TGCGCCAGCAGCCAAGAGCTAGCCTCCGGTGCAGATACGCAGTATTTT. Protein product: CASSQELASGADTQYF.

This clonotype occurred once. The chain has TRBV7-9 and TRBJ2-2; 8 bases fit TRBD1. Germline V gene data show CDR1 as SEHNR and CDR2 as FQNEAQ (reference sequence). Germline trimming cut 5 bases from V and 3 bases from J; bases unmatched to any gene: 8. The CDR3 totals 16 residues. This CDR3 is CASSKTGVTDTGELFF. In nucleotides, the CDR3 is TGTGCCAGCAGCAAGACAGGGGTTACGGACACCGGGGAGCTGTTTTTT.

The V call is TRBV5-1, the J call TRBJ2-5; 7 bases map to TRBD2. This CDR3 has 16 residues. Germline V CDR1 and CDR2: SGHRS, YFSETQ. V shed 3 bases, J shed 4 bases, and the junction held 12 bases outside the gene matches. The CDR3 DNA sequence: TGCGCCAGCAGCTGGGGGACTCCCTCGGGAGGAGAGACCCAGTACTTC. It is translated as CASSWGTPSGGETQYF.

The chain couples TRBV7-2 to TRBJ2-5; 9 positions agree with TRBD1. The ends lost 5 bases at V and 11 bases at J; junction bases unmatched: 15. The CDR3 is 15 residues long. Germline CDR1 and CDR2: SGHTA and FQGNSA. The CDR3 DNA reads as TGTGCCAGCAGCCTGGGGACAGGGTGGGGCAATGAGCAGTACTTC. This codes for CASSLGTGWGNEQYF. Complete variable domain (other parts from reference TRBV7-2 and TRBJ2-5): GAGVSQSPSNKVTEKGKDVELRCDPISGHTALYWYRQSLGQGLEFLIYFQGNSAPDKSGLPSDRFSAERTGGSVSTLTIQRTQQEDSAVYLCASSLGTGWGNEQYFGPGTRLLVL.

The chain employs TRBV12-3 or TRBV12-4 and TRBJ1-1; TRBD1 aligns across 7 bases. This CDR3 contains 14 residues. V lost 5 bases and J lost 1; bases outside the gene matches: 4. The CDR3 DNA reads TGTGCCAGCAGTCGGGACAGATGGAACACTGAAGCTTTCTTT. Translating gives CASSRDRWNTEAFF.

This clonotype has only a few counts. The chain has TRBV12-3 or TRBV12-4 and TRBJ2-2; 11 bases fit TRBD2. The CDR3 is 15 amino acids. J lost 3 bases, V lost 5 bases, and 2 bases had no gene match. For the CDR3, the DNA is TGTGCCAGCAGTCCTAGCGGGGGGTACACCGGGGAGCTGTTTTTT. Amino acids: CASSPSGGYTGELFF.

This clonotype came up a few times. The chain couples TRBV28 to TRBJ2-1; weak D call: TRBD2 (6 bases). CDR1 and CDR2 (germline): MDHEN, SYDVKM. The CDR3 has 15 amino acids. Trimming pared 1 base from V and 5 bases from J, leaving 12 bases between. CDR3 sequence reads: CASSLFGTLNNEQFF. The CDR3 DNA is TGTGCCAGCAGTTTATTCGGGACTCTTAACAATGAGCAGTTCTTC.

V is TRBV4-2 and J is TRBJ1-6; 10 bases line up with TRBD1. J gave up 9 bases and V 5 bases, and 4 bases lay outside the gene matches. From germline, CDR1 is LGHNA and CDR2 YNFKEQ. The CDR3 extends over 14 amino acids. As DNA, the CDR3 is TGTGCCAGCAGCGCCCGGACAGGGGGTTCACCCCTCCACTTT. It codes for CASSARTGGSPLHF.

CDR3 protein: CAISEGLTGTDTQYF. The CDR3 DNA reads TGTGCCATCAGTGAGGGACTCACCGGCACAGATACGCAGTATTTT. The J gene is TRBJ2-3, the V gene TRBV10-3, with D maybe TRBD2 (5 bases). CDR3 length: 15 amino acids. Trimming left V 2 bases short and J 1 base short, with 10 bases between. Germline loops: CDR1 ENHRY, CDR2 SYGVKD.